The 14 T cell receptor beta chains listed next were all sequenced from one sample in a study of CD8 T cells in ankylosing spondylitis (dated by TCRdb to about 2017). Overall results and qualifications from the work: A TCR beta motif made up of roughly eight highly homologous amino acid variants appeared to be characteristic of blood from ankylosing spondylitis patients.

The method behind the library was 5' RACE. Sequencer: Illumina HiSeq 2500. The public reads were reanalyzed by TCRdb: fastp trimming at Q25, MiXCR alignment, in-frame beta chains only. Here each entry gathers all rows of one CDR3 protein and keeps the most common genes and DNA. For this sample there are about 390,000 distinct CDR3 sequences; 20% to 25% appear just once. Of the sample, less than 20% falls within the top ten clones. The antigens these receptors bind are not known. Source material: blood, either unsorted or a sorted T cell fraction (not recorded which). These receptors all come from a male donor with ankylosing spondylitis.

V and J are TRBV18 and TRBJ2-1; D is uncertain. This CDR3 comprises 15 residues. In germline, CDR1 is KGHSH, CDR2 LQKENI. With 4 bases removed from V and 6 bases from J, the gap between germline ends came to 16 bases. DNA of the CDR3: TGTGCCAGCTCACAGACTGTAGTGGGGTTCAATGAGCAGTTCTTC. Translation gives CASSQTVVGFNEQFF.

The CDR3, as DNA: TGTGCCAGCTCACCGGGACAGCTTCCCACCGGGGAGCTGTTTTTT. The encoded protein is CASSPGQLPTGELFF. The chain recombines TRBV18 with TRBJ2-2; 7 nucleotides align to TRBD1. CDR3 length equals 15 residues. J gave up 4 bases and V 3 bases, and 5 bases lay outside the gene matches. Germline-derived CDR1 and CDR2 are KGHSH and LQKENI.

V is TRBV10-3 and J is TRBJ2-2; D is ambiguous. The germline gives CDR1 ENHRY, CDR2 SYGVKD. CDR3 size: 11 residues. V lost 6 bases and J lost 4, with 3 bases in between. The CDR3, as DNA: TGTGCCATCAGAAGCACCGGGGAGCTGTTTTTT. Translation gives CAIRSTGELFF.

The V call is TRBV20-1, the J call TRBJ2-5; 11 nucleotides line up with TRBD2. V dropped 5 bases and J dropped 5; count of bases not matched to a gene: 7. Germline V gene lookup returns CDR1 DFQATT and CDR2 SNEGSKA (reference sequence). The CDR3 consists of 14 residues. This CDR3 reads CSAATSGRHETQYF. In DNA, the CDR3 is TGCAGTGCTGCCACTAGCGGGAGACACGAGACCCAGTACTTC.

This sequence joins TRBV7-3 and TRBJ2-2; 9 bases are shared with TRBD2. CDR1 and CDR2 (germline): SGHTA, FQGTGA. The CDR3 is made up of 16 amino acids. V dropped 4 bases and J dropped 7; count of bases not matched to a gene: 10. The CDR3 reads CASSSQLAGAGGELFF. The CDR3 DNA follows: TGTGCCAGCAGCTCACAATTAGCGGGAGCGGGCGGGGAGCTGTTTTTT.

The rearrangement uses TRBV5-5 and TRBJ2-7; 7 nucleotides agree with TRBD1. Per the germline V gene, CDR1 is SGHKS and CDR2 is YYEKEE (reference sequence). V lost 4 bases to trimming and J lost 5 bases; unmatched junction nucleotides: 15. The CDR3 extends over 16 amino acids. In DNA, the CDR3 is TGTGCCAGCAGCCTAGACCTCGACAGGGCTGGAGACGAGCAGTACTTC. Residues: CASSLDLDRAGDEQYF.

The chain has TRBV5-1 and TRBJ2-1, with 10 nucleotides matching TRBD2. V shed 0 bases, J shed 10 bases, and the junction held 7 bases outside the gene matches. The CDR3 consists of 15 residues. In germline, CDR1 is SGHRS, CDR2 YFSETQ. CDR3 sequence: CASSLDLAGVREQFF. The CDR3 DNA follows: TGCGCCAGCAGCTTGGATCTAGCGGGAGTCCGGGAGCAGTTCTTC.

The chain carries TRBV11-3 and TRBJ2-1; D perhaps matches TRBD1 (6 bases). Germline CDR1 SGHNT, CDR2 YENEEA. The CDR3 runs 13 residues. Trimming stripped 5 bases from V and 4 bases from J, with 9 bases between. The CDR3 reads CASSHGQYNEQFF. The CDR3, as DNA: TGTGCCAGCAGCCATGGACAGTACAATGAGCAGTTCTTC.

CDR3 region: CSATPRGWADTQYF. Written as DNA, the CDR3 is TGCAGTGCTACTCCGAGGGGTTGGGCAGATACGCAGTATTTT. The chain is built from TRBV20-1 and TRBJ2-3; D tentatively fits TRBD1 or TRBD2 (5 bases each). The CDR3 runs 14 residues. The V gene lost 4 bases and the J gene lost 4 bases, with 15 bases spanning the gap. Germline V lookup: CDR1 DFQATT, CDR2 SNEGSKA (reference sequence).

This clonotype was counted only a few times. The chain has TRBV30 and TRBJ1-5; 7 bases are a match to TRBD1. V lost 1 base, J lost 4 bases, and 4 bases stayed unmatched. Germline V gives CDR1 GTSNPN, CDR2 SVGIG (reference sequence). The CDR3 length is 14 residues. Here the CDR3 DNA reads TGTGCCTGGAGTGGGGGGACAGTAAATCAGCCCCAGCATTTT. Amino acid sequence: CAWSGGTVNQPQHF.

This clonotype was found a few times. Just one base apart from a much larger clone, this may be a read error. This chain joins TRBV5-1 and TRBJ2-1; 9 bases match TRBD2. Per germline, CDR1 SGHRS and CDR2 YFSETQ. The CDR3 runs 13 residues. The V segment lost 3 bases and the J segment 5 bases; nucleotides outside the gene matches: 0. For the CDR3, the DNA is TGCGCCAGCAGCTCTAGCGGGAACAATGAGCAGTTCTTC. This gives the protein CASSSSGNNEQFF.

Only a few counts were recorded for this clonotype. This chain joins TRBV27 and TRBJ2-4; D is perhaps TRBD2 (5 bases). Germline V gives CDR1 MNHEY, CDR2 SMNVEV (reference sequence). Trimming stripped 5 bases from V and 2 bases from J, with 16 bases between. The CDR3 length is 16 residues. The CDR3 region has the DNA TGTGCCAGCAGTAACAACGTAGCCGGGACCAAAAACATTCAGTACTTC. Translating gives CASSNNVAGTKNIQYF.

The chain combines TRBV29-1 with TRBJ2-5; 9 positions agree with TRBD1. This CDR3 has 14 amino acids. V lost 3 bases, J lost 4 bases, and 6 bases stayed unmatched. CDR1 and CDR2 from the germline V gene are SQVTM and ANQGSEA. This CDR3 is CSVEGQGEPETQYF. In nucleotides, the CDR3 is TGCAGCGTTGAGGGACAGGGTGAGCCAGAGACCCAGTACTTC.

The CDR3 DNA reads TGCGCCAGCAGCTTGGCGGCTAGCTTCACCGGGGAGCTGTTTTTT. It yields the protein CASSLAASFTGELFF. The chain is built from TRBV5-1 and TRBJ2-2; TRBD2 is a possible D gene (5 bases). Trimming stripped 0 bases from V and 4 bases from J, with 10 bases between. The CDR3 sequence is 15 residues long. Germline V gene sequence: CDR1 SGHRS, CDR2 YFSETQ.